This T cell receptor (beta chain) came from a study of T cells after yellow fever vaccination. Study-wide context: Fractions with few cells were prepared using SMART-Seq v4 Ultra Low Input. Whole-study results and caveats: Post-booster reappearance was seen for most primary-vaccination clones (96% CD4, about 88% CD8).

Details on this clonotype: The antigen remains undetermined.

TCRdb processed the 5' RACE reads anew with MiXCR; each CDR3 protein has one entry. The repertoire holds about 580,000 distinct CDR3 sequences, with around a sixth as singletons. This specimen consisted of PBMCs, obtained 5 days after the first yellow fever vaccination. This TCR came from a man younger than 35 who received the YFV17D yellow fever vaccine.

The CDR3 nucleotides read TGCGCCAGCAGCCTTAGGCAGGACACCACAGATACGCAGTATTTT. Encoded protein: CASSLRQDTTDTQYF. The chain links TRBV4-3 to TRBJ2-3, with a tentative D call TRBD1 (5 bases). Germline loops: CDR1 LGHNA, CDR2 YSLEER. This CDR3 has 15 residues. V lost 4 bases and J lost 2, with 13 bases in between.